This record covers a single T cell receptor beta chain. These data are taken from a study of monozygotic twins with inflammatory bowel disease. CDR3 length: 14 residues. Germline CDR1 SNHLY, CDR2 FYNNEI. TCRdb reprocessed the 5' RACE reads and keeps a single row for each CDR3 protein, giving no DNA. The listing records some 83,000 distinct CDR3 sequences. The sample taken for sequencing was blood. V and J are TRBV2 and TRBJ2-1. The receptor was isolated from a human donor with ulcerative colitis or Crohn's disease, or a healthy co-twin of an affected twin (not recorded which). The CDR3 protein is CASSEELVGNEQFF.